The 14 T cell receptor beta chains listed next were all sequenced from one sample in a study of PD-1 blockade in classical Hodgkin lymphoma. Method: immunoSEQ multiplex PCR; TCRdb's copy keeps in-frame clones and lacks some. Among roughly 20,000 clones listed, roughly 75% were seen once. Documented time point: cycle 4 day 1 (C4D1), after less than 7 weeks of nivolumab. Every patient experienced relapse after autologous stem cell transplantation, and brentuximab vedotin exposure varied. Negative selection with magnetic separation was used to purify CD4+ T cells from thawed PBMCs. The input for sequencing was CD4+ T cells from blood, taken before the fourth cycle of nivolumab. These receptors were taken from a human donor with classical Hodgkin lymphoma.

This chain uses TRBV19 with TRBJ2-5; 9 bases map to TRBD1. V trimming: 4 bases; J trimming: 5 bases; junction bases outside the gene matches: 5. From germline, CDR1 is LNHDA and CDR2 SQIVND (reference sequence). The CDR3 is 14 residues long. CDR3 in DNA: TGTGCCAGTAGTACTACAGGGGGCCGGGAGACCCAGTACTTC. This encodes CASSTTGGRETQYF.

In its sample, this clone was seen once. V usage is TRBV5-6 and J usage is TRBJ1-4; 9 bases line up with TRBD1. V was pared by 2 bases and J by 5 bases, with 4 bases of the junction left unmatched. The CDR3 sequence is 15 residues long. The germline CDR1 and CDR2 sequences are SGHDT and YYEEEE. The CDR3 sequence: CASSLPGQGNEKLFF. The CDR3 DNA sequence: TGTGCCAGCAGCTTACCGGGACAGGGAAATGAAAAACTGTTTTTT. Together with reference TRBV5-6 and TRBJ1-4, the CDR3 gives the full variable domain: DAGVTQSPTHLIKTRGQQVTLRCSPKSGHDTVSWYQQALGQGPQFIFQYYEEEERQRGNFPDRFSGHQFPNYSSELNVNALLLGDSALYLCASSLPGQGNEKLFFGSGTQLSVL.

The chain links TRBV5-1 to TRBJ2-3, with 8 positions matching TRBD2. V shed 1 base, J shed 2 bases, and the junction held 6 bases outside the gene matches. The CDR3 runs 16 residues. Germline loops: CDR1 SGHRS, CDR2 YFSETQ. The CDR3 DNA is TGCGCCAGCAGCTTGTCCCTTAGCGGGGTCACAGATACGCAGTATTTT. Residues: CASSLSLSGVTDTQYF.

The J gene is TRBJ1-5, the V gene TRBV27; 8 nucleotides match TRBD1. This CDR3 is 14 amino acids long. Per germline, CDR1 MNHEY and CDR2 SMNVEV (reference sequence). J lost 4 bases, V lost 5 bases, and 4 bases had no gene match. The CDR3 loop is CASSPGTGNQPQHF. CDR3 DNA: TGTGCCAGCAGTCCGGGGACAGGAAATCAGCCCCAGCATTTT.

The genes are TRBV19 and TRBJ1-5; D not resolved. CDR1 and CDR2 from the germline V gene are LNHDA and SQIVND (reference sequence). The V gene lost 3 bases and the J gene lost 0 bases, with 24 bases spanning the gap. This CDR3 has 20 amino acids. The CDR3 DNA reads TGTGCCAGTAGTATGACGCCGGCAGGCGGAAGGAGGGTTAGCAATCAGCCCCAGCATTTT. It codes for CASSMTPAGGRRVSNQPQHF.

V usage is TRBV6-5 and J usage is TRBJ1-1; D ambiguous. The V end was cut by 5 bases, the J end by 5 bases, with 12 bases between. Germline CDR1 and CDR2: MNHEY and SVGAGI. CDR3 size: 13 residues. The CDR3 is CASSLQEATEAFF. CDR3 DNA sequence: TGTGCCAGCAGTCTCCAGGAGGCGACTGAAGCTTTCTTT.

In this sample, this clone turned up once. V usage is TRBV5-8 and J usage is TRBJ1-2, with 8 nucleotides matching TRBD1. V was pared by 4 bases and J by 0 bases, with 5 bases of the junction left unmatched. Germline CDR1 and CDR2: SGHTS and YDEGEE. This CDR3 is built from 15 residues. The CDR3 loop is CASSLGQATNYGYTF. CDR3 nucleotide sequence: TGTGCCAGCAGCCTGGGACAGGCAACTAACTATGGCTACACCTTC.

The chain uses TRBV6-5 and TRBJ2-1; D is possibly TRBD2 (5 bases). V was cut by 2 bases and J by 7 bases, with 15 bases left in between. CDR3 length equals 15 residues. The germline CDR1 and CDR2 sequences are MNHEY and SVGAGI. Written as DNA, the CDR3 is TGTGCCAGCAGTTACGGAGGCCTTCTTCCTAATGAGCAGTTCTTC. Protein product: CASSYGGLLPNEQFF.

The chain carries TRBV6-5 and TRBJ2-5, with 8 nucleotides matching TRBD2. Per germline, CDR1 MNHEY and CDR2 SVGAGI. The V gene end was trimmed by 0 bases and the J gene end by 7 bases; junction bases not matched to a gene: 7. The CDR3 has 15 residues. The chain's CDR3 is CASSYSRLALATQYF. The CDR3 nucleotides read TGTGCCAGCAGTTACTCCCGACTAGCGTTGGCGACCCAGTACTTC.

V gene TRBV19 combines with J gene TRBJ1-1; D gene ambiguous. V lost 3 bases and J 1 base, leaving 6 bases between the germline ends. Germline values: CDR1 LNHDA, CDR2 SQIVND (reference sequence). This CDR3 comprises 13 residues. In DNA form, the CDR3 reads TGTGCCAGTAGTATCCCTGGGAACACTGAAGCTTTCTTT. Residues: CASSIPGNTEAFF.

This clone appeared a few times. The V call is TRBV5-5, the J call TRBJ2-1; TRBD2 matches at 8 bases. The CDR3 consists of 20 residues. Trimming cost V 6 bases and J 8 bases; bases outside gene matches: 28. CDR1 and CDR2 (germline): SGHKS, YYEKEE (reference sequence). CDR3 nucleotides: TGTGCCAGCAACCAACGGCCAGGATTTTCTTCGGGAGGGCGTCAGGATGAGCAGTTCTTC. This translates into CASNQRPGFSSGGRQDEQFF.

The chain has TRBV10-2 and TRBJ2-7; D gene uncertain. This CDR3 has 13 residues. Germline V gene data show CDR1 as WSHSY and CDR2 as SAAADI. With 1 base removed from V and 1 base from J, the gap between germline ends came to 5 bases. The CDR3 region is CASSEFLSYEQYV. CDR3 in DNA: TGCGCCAGCAGTGAGTTCTTGTCCTACGAGCAGTACGTC.

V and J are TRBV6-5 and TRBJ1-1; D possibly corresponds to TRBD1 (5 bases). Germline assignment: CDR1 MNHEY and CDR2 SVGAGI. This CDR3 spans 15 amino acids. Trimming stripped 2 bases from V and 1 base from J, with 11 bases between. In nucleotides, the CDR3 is TGTGCCAGCAGTTACCGGGGCGGCCCGAACACTGAAGCTTTCTTT. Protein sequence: CASSYRGGPNTEAFF.

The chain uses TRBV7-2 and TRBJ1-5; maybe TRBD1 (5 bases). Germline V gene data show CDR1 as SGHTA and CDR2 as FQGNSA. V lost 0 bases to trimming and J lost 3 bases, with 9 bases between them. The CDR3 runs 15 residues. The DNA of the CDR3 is TGTGCCAGCAGCTTAGCACCAGGGATCAATCAGCCCCAGCATTTT. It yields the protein CASSLAPGINQPQHF.